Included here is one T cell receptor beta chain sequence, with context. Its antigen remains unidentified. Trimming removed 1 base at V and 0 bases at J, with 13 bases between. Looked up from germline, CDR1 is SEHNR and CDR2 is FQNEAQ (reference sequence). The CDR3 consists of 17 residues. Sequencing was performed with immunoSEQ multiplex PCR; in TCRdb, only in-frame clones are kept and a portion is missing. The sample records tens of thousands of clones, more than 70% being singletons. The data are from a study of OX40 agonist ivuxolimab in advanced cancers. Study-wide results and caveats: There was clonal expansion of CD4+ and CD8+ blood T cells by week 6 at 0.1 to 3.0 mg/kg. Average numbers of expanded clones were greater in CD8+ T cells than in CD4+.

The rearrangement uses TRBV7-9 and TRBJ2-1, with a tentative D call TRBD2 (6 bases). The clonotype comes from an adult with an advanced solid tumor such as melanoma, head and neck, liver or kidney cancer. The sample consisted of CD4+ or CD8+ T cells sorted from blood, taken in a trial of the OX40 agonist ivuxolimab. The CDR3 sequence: CASSLVVAAFSYNEQFF. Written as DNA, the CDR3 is TGTGCCAGCAGCTTAGTGGTAGCGGCCTTCTCCTACAATGAGCAGTTCTTC.